This is a list of T cell receptor beta chains from one sample in a study of cytomegalovirus exposure and HLA in healthy donors. Method: immunoSEQ multiplex PCR; TCRdb's copy keeps in-frame clones and lacks some. Here the sample spans about 130,000 clones, about 88% being singletons. Sequences were obtained from PBMCs. The receptor set was obtained from a man aged 25-45 years in good health and CMV-seronegative. CDR3s include the opening cysteine and the closing phenylalanine or tryptophan. Each record gives: V gene, D gene, CDR3 protein. D genes are given only for firm matches.

v_gene: TRBV9
d_gene: TRBD1
CDR3aa: CASSVGQANTEAFF

v_gene: TRBV15
d_gene: .
CDR3aa: CATSRDLTDQPQHF

v_gene: TRBV7-9
d_gene: .
CDR3aa: CASSPGASVSHTQYF

v_gene: TRBV6-5
d_gene: .
CDR3aa: CASSPLRRYQPQHF

v_gene: TRBV2
d_gene: TRBD1
CDR3aa: CASSLDRGINYGYTF

v_gene: TRBV7-7
d_gene: TRBD1
CDR3aa: CASSYQQGVGETQYF

v_gene: TRBV7-3
d_gene: .
CDR3aa: CASSLFTSSYNEQFF

v_gene: TRBV30
d_gene: TRBD1
CDR3aa: CAWSVQTGTGAGYTF

v_gene: TRBV7-2
d_gene: TRBD2
CDR3aa: CASSLPPGGAYNEQFF

v_gene: TRBV5-6
d_gene: .
CDR3aa: CASSLAGSLYEQYF

v_gene: TRBV4-1
d_gene: .
CDR3aa: CASSQVQGPYEQYF

v_gene: TRBV6-6
d_gene: .
CDR3aa: CASSYGTPAETQYF

v_gene: TRBV10-3
d_gene: .
CDR3aa: CAISATDNEQFF

v_gene: TRBV11-1
d_gene: TRBD1
CDR3aa: CASSNRDSPDTQYF

v_gene: TRBV7-9
d_gene: .
CDR3aa: CASSLDSYTEAFF

v_gene: TRBV7-6
d_gene: .
CDR3aa: CASSLAGASDEQFF

v_gene: TRBV27
d_gene: TRBD1
CDR3aa: CASSAGTGSYEQYF

v_gene: TRBV6-5
d_gene: TRBD1
CDR3aa: CASSSGTGIYEQYF